A single sample gave rise to the 2 T cell receptor beta chains below, sequenced in a study of T cells after posttransplantation cyclophosphamide. Treatment was busulfan-fludarabine conditioning, a marrow graft, and cyclophosphamide on days +3 and +4. Assay: immunoSEQ multiplex PCR; the TCRdb copy retains only in-frame clones and omits some. The table records approximately 4,000 clones, over 80% of them present only once. The sequencing used CD4+ T cells sorted from blood, collected around 33 weeks after a stem cell transplant with posttransplant cyclophosphamide. All receptors come from a male patient between 25 and 39 years old who received an allogeneic stem cell transplant from a related donor, was CMV-positive, and had no GVHD. The graft donor may have given rise to some T cells.

This rearrangement joins TRBV7-2 to TRBJ2-7; 9 nucleotides agree with TRBD1. CDR1 is SGHTA and CDR2 is FQGNSA in the germline V gene. The V and J ends lost 5 bases and 6 bases, in that order; junction bases with no gene match: 11. This CDR3 region has 15 residues. CDR3 DNA: TGTGCCAGCAGCCAGCACACAGGGGGCGGTTTCGAGCAGTACTTC. Translated: CASSQHTGGGFEQYF. Drawing the rest from reference TRBV7-2 and TRBJ2-7, the complete variable domain is GAGVSQSPSNKVTEKGKDVELRCDPISGHTALYWYRQSLGQGLEFLIYFQGNSAPDKSGLPSDRFSAERTGGSVSTLTIQRTQQEDSAVYLCASSQHTGGGFEQYFGPGTRLTVT.

The CDR3 reads CASSLNSAFSSYNSPLHF. The CDR3 nucleotides are TGTGCCAGCAGTTTAAATTCCGCGTTTAGCTCCTATAATTCACCCCTCCACTTT. The V gene is TRBV27, the J gene TRBJ1-6, with D unresolved. Germline loops: CDR1 MNHEY, CDR2 SMNVEV (reference sequence). The ends were cut back, 2 bases at V and 0 bases at J, with 14 bases in the middle. The CDR3 has 18 residues.